The present TCR beta chain was sequenced within a study of cytomegalovirus exposure and HLA in healthy donors. Study-level points and caveats: Sequencing likely caused a cluster of highly shared sequence variants. In an earlier analysis, most TCR beta V segments were productive about 87% or about 30% of the time.

On this clone: Its target is unknown.

Deletions cut 5 bases from V and 5 bases from J, with 12 bases between. The CDR3 consists of 13 residues. The germline V gene has CDR1 LNHDA and CDR2 SQIVND (reference sequence). The PCR made use of 60 Vbeta and 13 Jbeta primers. Assay used: immunoSEQ multiplex PCR; TCRdb lists only in-frame clones, some missing. The sample carries more than 150,000 clones, over 70% recorded once. The TCR sequence derives from a woman aged 40 to 49 in good health and CMV-seropositive. The chain is built from TRBV19 and TRBJ1-2, with D possibly matching TRBD1 (5 bases). The source material was PBMCs. CDR3 loop: CASSPTDRYGYTF. CDR3 nucleotide sequence: TGTGCCAGTAGTCCTACCGACAGATATGGCTACACCTTC.